A selection of T cell receptor beta chains follows, all from one sample in a study of lymphopenia after photon versus proton radiotherapy. Clones were sequenced by immunoSEQ multiplex PCR, and TCRdb holds only the in-frame ones, with some missing. Of about 3,800 clones in the sample, over 60% were seen once. This material consisted of peripheral blood, taken from a patient treated with proton-based radiotherapy. Source of these receptors: a man at least 80 years old with esophageal cancer. Each CDR3 is given with its conserved first and last residue. A D gene is named only where the DNA matches it firmly. Size tells how often a clone was seen (once, few, many) or the class of an expanded clone, and some rows leave it out.

>NA|TRBJ2-1|TRBV11-3|NA
CASRPLSSYNEQFF
TGTGCCAGCAGACCCCTGAGCTCCTACAATGAGCAGTTCTTC
>NA|TRBJ1-5|TRBV5-4|NA
CASSLGGISDQPQHF
TGTGCCAGCAGCTTGGGGGGTATTTCGGATCAGCCCCAGCATTTT
>NA|TRBJ2-4|TRBV14|TRBD2
CASRGGSWDIQYF
TGTGCCAGCCGGGGGGGGAGCTGGGACATTCAGTACTTC
>NA|TRBJ2-7|TRBV5-1|TRBD1
CASSILQGAGEQYF
TGCGCCAGCAGCATACTGCAGGGGGCGGGTGAGCAGTACTTC
>NA|TRBJ1-4|TRBV4-3|NA
CASSQGGSEGKLFF
TGCGCCAGCAGCCAAGGGGGGAGTGAAGGAAAACTGTTTTTT
>medium-sized|TRBJ2-5|TRBV10-2|NA
CASSERRLGQETQYF
TGCGCCAGCAGTGAGAGGAGACTAGGACAAGAGACCCAGTACTTC
>hyperexpanded|TRBJ2-3|TRBV9|NA
CASSVASDTQYF
TGTGCCAGCAGCGTAGCTTCAGATACGCAGTATTTT
>NA|TRBJ2-3|TRBV10-3|TRBD2
CAITSGSEDTQYF
TGTGCCATCACTAGCGGGAGCGAAGATACGCAGTATTTT
>NA|TRBJ1-2|TRBV10-2|NA
CASSESAEGYGYTF
TGCGCCAGCAGTGAGTCGGCAGAGGGCTATGGCTACACCTTC
>few|TRBJ2-3|TRBV7-8|NA
CASSLGGGGTADTQYF
TGTGCCAGCAGCTTAGGCGGAGGGGGCACAGCAGATACGCAGTATTTT
>large|TRBJ2-7|TRBV7-8|NA
CASSFRGTAYEQYF
TGTGCCAGCAGCTTCCGGGGGACAGCTTACGAGCAGTACTTC
>NA|TRBJ1-1|TRBV5-4|TRBD1
CASSLEGAWTEAFF
TGTGCCAGCAGCTTGGAGGGGGCATGGACTGAAGCTTTCTTT
>NA|TRBJ2-6|TRBV12-2|NA
CASRHCSTQSRANVLTF
TGTGCAAGTCGCCACTGCAGCACACAAAGTCGGGCCAACGTCCTGACTTTC
>NA|TRBJ2-5|TRBV6-6|TRBD1
CASRYRGTGETQYF
TGTGCCAGCAGATACAGGGGGACGGGGGAGACCCAGTACTTC
>NA|TRBJ2-3|TRBV6-4|TRBD2
CASSPELAESDTQYF
TGTGCCAGCAGCCCGGAACTAGCGGAATCAGATACGCAGTATTTT
>few|TRBJ2-7|TRBV12-5|TRBD1
CASGSWGQADNDQKNYEQYF
TGTGCTAGTGGTTCGTGGGGACAGGCGGATAATGACCAAAAAAATTACGAGCAGTACTTC
>once|TRBJ1-5|TRBV6-6|NA
CASSYGRRAGNQPQHF
TGTGCCAGCAGTTACGGGCGCAGGGCGGGCAATCAGCCCCAGCATTTT
>NA|TRBJ2-5|TRBV11-3|TRBD2
CASSLRTSGEETQYF
TGTGCCAGCAGCTTAAGGACTAGCGGGGAAGAGACCCAGTACTTC
>NA|TRBJ2-5|TRBV30|NA
CAWSVRGRGTQYF
TGTGCCTGGAGTGTAAGGGGGCGGGGGACCCAGTACTTC
>few|TRBJ2-1|TRBV7-9|TRBD2
CASSQTSGEQFF
TGTGCCAGCAGCCAGACTAGCGGGGAGCAGTTCTTC
>NA|TRBJ1-3|TRBV11-3|NA
CASSISGYSGNTIYF
TGTGCCAGCAGCATCTCAGGGTATTCTGGAAACACCATATATTTT
>NA|TRBJ2-4|TRBV4-1|NA
CASSQPVPLAGVNIQYF
TGCGCCAGCAGCCAACCCGTGCCACTAGCTGGCGTAAACATTCAGTACTTC
>NA|TRBJ2-5|TRBV15|NA
CATSRDGQKRSETQYF
TGTGCCACCAGCAGAGACGGACAAAAACGTAGTGAGACCCAGTACTTC
>NA|TRBJ1-2|TRBV9|NA
CASSASTGGIDAYGYTF
TGTGCCAGCAGCGCAAGTACCGGGGGCATTGACGCTTATGGCTACACCTTC
>NA|TRBJ2-2|TRBV9|NA
CASSAHGGNTGELFF
TGTGCCAGCAGCGCCCACGGCGGAAACACCGGGGAGCTGTTTTTT
>once|TRBJ2-1|TRBV6-5|TRBD2
CASSYSGTEQFF
TGTGCCAGCAGTTATAGCGGGACAGAGCAGTTCTTC
>NA|TRBJ2-3|TRBV5-1|TRBD2
CASSLLAGGIDTQYF
TGCGCCAGCAGCTTGCTAGCGGGGGGGATAGATACGCAGTATTTT
>NA|TRBJ2-1|TRBV19|TRBD1
CASSEDRGNEQFF
TGTGCCAGTAGTGAGGACAGGGGAAATGAGCAGTTCTTC
>NA|TRBJ2-1|TRBV18|NA
CASSPRSSYNEQFF
TGTGCCAGCTCACCCCGGAGCTCCTACAATGAGCAGTTCTTC
>NA|TRBJ1-2|TRBV4-3|NA
CASSRSVGRGYGYTF
TGCGCCAGCAGCCGAAGCGTGGGGCGCGGCTATGGCTACACCTTC
>few|TRBJ1-1|TRBV30|NA
CAWSVGGTNTEAFF
TGTGCCTGGAGTGTAGGGGGTACGAACACTGAAGCTTTCTTT
>NA|TRBJ2-5|TRBV7-2|NA
CATRVSGAKETQYF
TGTGCCACGAGGGTTTCAGGAGCAAAAGAGACCCAGTACTTC
>NA|TRBJ1-5|TRBV7-6|NA
CASSLGMQTDQPQHF
TGCGCCAGCAGCTTAGGCATGCAAACGGACCAGCCCCAGCATTTT
>medium-sized|TRBJ1-1|TRBV30|NA
CAWSVLTPNTEAFF
TGTGCCTGGAGCGTACTAACACCGAACACTGAAGCTTTCTTT
>NA|TRBJ2-7|TRBV5-1|TRBD2
CASSIGTSGRNVEQYF
TGCGCCAGCAGCATTGGGACTAGCGGGAGGAACGTCGAGCAGTACTTC
>NA|TRBJ1-1|TRBV21-1|NA
CASSFRGGTEAFF
TGTGCCAGCAGTTTCAGGGGAGGCACTGAAGCTTTCTTT
>NA|TRBJ1-2|TRBV9|NA
CVSSASTGGIDAYGYTF
TGTGTCAGCAGCGCAAGTACCGGGGGCATTGACGCTTATGGCTACACCTTC
>NA|TRBJ1-4|TRBV19|NA
CASSIQYEKLFF
TGTGCCAGTAGTATTCAATATGAAAAACTGTTTTTT
>NA|TRBJ1-3|TRBV10-2|NA
CASSDLLSGSVGSGNTIYF
TGCGCCAGCAGTGACCTGTTATCGGGATCAGTCGGCTCTGGAAACACCATATATTTT
>medium-sized|TRBJ2-7|TRBV5-1|NA
CASRTGHEQYF
TGCGCCAGCAGGACAGGCCACGAGCAGTACTTC
>NA|TRBJ1-2|TRBV14|NA
CASSQDTWGWDGYTF
TGTGCCAGCAGCCAAGACACCTGGGGTTGGGATGGCTACACCTTC
>NA|TRBJ2-7|TRBV14|TRBD2
CASSPLSSGTYEQYF
TGTGCCAGCAGCCCACTTTCTAGCGGTACCTACGAGCAGTACTTC